What follows are 24 T cell receptor beta chains derived from one specimen sequenced in a study of radiotherapy plus CTLA-4 blockade in lung cancer. Sequencing was performed with immunoSEQ multiplex PCR; in TCRdb, only in-frame clones are kept and a portion is missing. The sample contains 70,000 to 95,000 clones, about four fifths of which appear only once. The specimen was peripheral blood, collected from a patient treated with radiotherapy plus ipilimumab. The origin of the receptors is a human donor with non-small cell lung cancer that progressed on radiotherapy plus ipilimumab.

The CDR3 DNA is TGTGCCAGCAGAGGACTGGACAGGGCCCAAGAGACCCAGTACTTC. Translated: CASRGLDRAQETQYF. The V gene is TRBV27, the J gene TRBJ2-5; 8 bases match TRBD1. The V segment lost 6 bases and the J segment 1 base; nucleotides outside the gene matches: 7. The CDR3 sequence is 15 residues long. CDR1 and CDR2 from the germline V gene are MNHEY and SMNVEV (reference sequence).

V and J are TRBV9 and TRBJ2-5; 12 bases fit TRBD2. Germline CDR1 is SGDLS and CDR2 is YYNGEE. The CDR3 runs to 17 residues. V gave up 3 bases and J gave up 5 bases; unmatched junction bases: 11. The CDR3 sequence: CASSAASLAGGGETQYF. The CDR3 DNA reads as TGTGCCAGCAGCGCCGCCTCACTAGCGGGAGGAGGGGAGACCCAGTACTTC.

The rearrangement links TRBV7-8 to TRBJ2-1; no reliable D call. CDR1 and CDR2 (germline): SGHVS, FQNEAQ. V lost 2 bases to trimming and J lost 0 bases, with 5 bases between them. This CDR3 has 14 amino acids. CDR3 bases: TGTGCCAGCAGCTTATTAGGCTCCTACAATGAGCAGTTCTTC. Protein product: CASSLLGSYNEQFF. Supplemented by reference TRBV7-8 and TRBJ2-1, the full variable domain reads GAGVSQSPRYKVAKRGQDVALRCDPISGHVSLFWYQQALGQGPEFLTYFQNEAQLDKSGLPSDRFFAERPEGSVSTLKIQRTQQEDSAVYLCASSLLGSYNEQFFGPGTRLTVL.

The chain recombines TRBV5-4 with TRBJ1-1, with D tentatively TRBD1 (5 bases). V was cut by 2 bases and J by 0 bases, with 11 bases left in between. This CDR3 contains 15 residues. CDR1 and CDR2 from the germline V gene are SGHNT and YYREEE (reference sequence). The CDR3 DNA sequence: TGTGCCAGCAGCTTTGGGGGAAGGCTGAACACTGAAGCTTTCTTT. As protein: CASSFGGRLNTEAFF.

V usage is TRBV5-1 and J usage is TRBJ2-7, with 12 bases matching TRBD2. The germline gives CDR1 SGHRS, CDR2 YFSETQ. The CDR3 sequence is 14 residues long. The J segment lost 2 bases and the V segment lost 5 bases, leaving 2 bases of the junction unmatched. The CDR3 reads CASRRLAGAYEQYF. DNA of the CDR3: TGCGCCAGCAGGAGACTAGCGGGGGCCTACGAGCAGTACTTC. The complete variable domain, with remaining parts taken from reference TRBV5-1 and TRBJ2-7, reads KAGVTQTPRYLIKTRGQQVTLSCSPISGHRSVSWYQQTPGQGLQFLFEYFSETQRNKGNFPGRFSGRQFSNSRSEMNVSTLELGDSALYLCASRRLAGAYEQYFGPGTRLTVT.

The rearrangement joins TRBV4-1 to TRBJ1-5; D is undetermined. CDR1 is MGHRA, CDR2 YSYEKL, per germline. There are 13 residues in the CDR3. The V end was cut by 1 base, the J end by 4 bases, with 5 bases between. The CDR3 reads CASSQGLNQPQHF. As DNA, the CDR3 is TGCGCCAGCAGCCAAGGGTTAAATCAGCCCCAGCATTTT.

This chain connects TRBV6-1 to TRBJ1-5; unclear D gene. The CDR3 is made up of 15 amino acids. V lost 2 bases to trimming and J lost 2 bases, with 10 bases between them. Looked up from germline, CDR1 is MNHNS and CDR2 is SASEGT. The CDR3 DNA reads TGTGCCAGCAGTGAATCGGGAAAGGGCAATCAGCCCCAGCATTTT. This gives the protein CASSESGKGNQPQHF.

The genes are TRBV14 and TRBJ2-1, with a tentative D call TRBD2 (6 bases). The ends were cut back, 5 bases at V and 4 bases at J, with 9 bases in the middle. This CDR3 region has 13 residues. Germline CDR1 SGHDN, CDR2 FVKESK. In nucleotides, the CDR3 is TGTGCCAGCAGCGGGGAGGCGTACAATGAGCAGTTCTTC. Its translation: CASSGEAYNEQFF.

The rearrangement joins TRBV6-5 to TRBJ1-1; no definite D call. V was clipped by 4 bases and J by 8 bases, with 14 bases between them. The CDR3 length is 13 residues. Germline V gives CDR1 MNHEY, CDR2 SVGAGI. CDR3 sequence: CASSFPDLTEAFF. The CDR3, as DNA: TGTGCCAGCAGTTTCCCCGACCTCACCGAAGCTTTCTTT.

The chain combines TRBV7-9 with TRBJ2-7; D might be TRBD2 (5 bases). There are 14 residues in the CDR3. Per germline, CDR1 SEHNR and CDR2 FQNEAQ (reference sequence). Trimming removed 0 bases from V and 4 bases from J, with 10 bases in between. The CDR3 sequence: CASSLAAGPYEQYF. CDR3 bases: TGTGCCAGCAGCTTAGCGGCGGGCCCTTACGAGCAGTACTTC.

The chain uses TRBV9 and TRBJ1-2, with 7 nucleotides matching TRBD1. The CDR3 runs 15 residues. V trimming: 4 bases; J trimming: 6 bases; junction bases outside the gene matches: 12. CDR1 is SGDLS and CDR2 is YYNGEE in the germline V gene. DNA for the CDR3: TGTGCCAGCAGCCCGCCCCTGACAGGGTTGGATGGCTACACCTTC. This gives the protein CASSPPLTGLDGYTF.

The CDR3 spells CASSLTPGIDGYTF. CDR3 bases: TGTGCCAGCAGTTTAACCCCAGGGATCGATGGCTACACCTTC. This sequence joins TRBV6-5 and TRBJ1-2, with D maybe TRBD1 (5 bases). Per germline, CDR1 MNHEY and CDR2 SVGAGI. The V and J ends lost 4 bases and 6 bases respectively, with 15 bases between them. The CDR3 sequence is 14 residues long.

The genes are TRBV27 and TRBJ2-6; no definite D call. Germline V gene sequence: CDR1 MNHEY, CDR2 SMNVEV (reference sequence). The CDR3 runs to 14 residues. V was clipped by 3 bases and J by 5 bases, with 8 bases between them. The CDR3 sequence is CASSFPPRANVLTF. CDR3 nucleotide sequence: TGTGCCAGCAGTTTCCCCCCCAGGGCCAACGTCCTGACTTTC.

V is TRBV6-5 and J is TRBJ1-2, with 7 bases lining up with TRBD1. Germline V gives CDR1 MNHEY, CDR2 SVGAGI. V lost 7 bases and J lost 6; bases outside the gene matches: 11. The CDR3 covers 14 residues. The CDR3 region is CASIKGGGKHGYTF. The CDR3 DNA reads as TGTGCCAGCATAAAAGGGGGCGGGAAGCATGGCTACACCTTC.

The chain recombines TRBV9 with TRBJ1-5; D possibly corresponds to TRBD1 (6 bases). Germline lookup yields CDR1 SGDLS and CDR2 YYNGEE. The CDR3 is 15 residues long. Trimming took 0 bases from V and 3 from J, leaving 10 bases between them. CDR3 protein: CASSVVDSPNQPQHF. The CDR3 DNA sequence: TGTGCCAGCAGCGTAGTGGACAGTCCCAATCAGCCCCAGCATTTT. The full variable domain, completed using reference TRBV9 and TRBJ1-5, is DSGVTQTPKHLITATGQRVTLRCSPRSGDLSVYWYQQSLDQGLQFLIQYYNGEERAKGNILERFSAQQFPDLHSELNLSSLELGDSALYFCASSVVDSPNQPQHFGDGTRLSIL.

Only one count was recorded for this clone. The rearrangement links TRBV2 to TRBJ2-2; tentatively, D is TRBD1 (6 bases). The CDR3 covers 13 residues. Germline lookup yields CDR1 SNHLY and CDR2 FYNNEI. V shed 7 bases and J shed 6 bases, with 12 bases lying between them. This CDR3 reads CASKEQGPGELFF. CDR3 coding DNA: TGTGCCAGCAAGGAACAGGGCCCCGGGGAGCTGTTTTTT.

The chain uses TRBV19 and TRBJ1-2; no clear D. The germline V gene has CDR1 LNHDA and CDR2 SQIVND (reference sequence). Trimming took off 5 bases at V and 4 bases at J, with 11 bases between the two ends. This CDR3 region has 13 residues. As DNA, the CDR3 is TGTGCCAGTAGTTGGGGAGTTGGCTATGGCTACACCTTC. Protein: CASSWGVGYGYTF.

V gene TRBV7-2 combines with J gene TRBJ2-4, with no clear D. The CDR3 totals 15 residues. CDR1 is SGHTA and CDR2 is FQGNSA in the germline V gene. V gave up 3 bases and J gave up 1 base, with 10 bases separating them. The CDR3 sequence: CASSLVGMAKNIQYF. Here the CDR3 DNA reads TGTGCCAGCAGCTTGGTAGGGATGGCCAAAAACATTCAGTACTTC.

The chain couples TRBV29-1 to TRBJ2-3; 9 bases fit TRBD1. This CDR3 contains 13 residues. Germline V gives CDR1 SQVTM, CDR2 ANQGSEA. The V and J ends lost 8 bases and 3 bases, in that order; junction bases with no gene match: 6. DNA for the CDR3: TGCAGCTCAAGACAGGGGGGGACAGATACGCAGTATTTT. It yields the protein CSSRQGGTDTQYF.

This chain connects TRBV18 to TRBJ2-7; D is undetermined. Germline V CDR1 and CDR2: KGHSH, LQKENI. The CDR3 has 14 amino acids. The V gene lost 0 bases and the J gene lost 7 bases, with 13 bases spanning the gap. The CDR3 bases are TGTGCCAGCTCACCACCGGGCAGGCCTGGGGAGCAGTACTTC. Protein: CASSPPGRPGEQYF.

The chain is built from TRBV2 and TRBJ2-3; D might be TRBD2 (5 bases). CDR1 is SNHLY, CDR2 FYNNEI, per germline. The CDR3 runs 13 residues. The V end was cut by 7 bases, the J end by 2 bases, with 10 bases between. DNA for the CDR3: TGTGCCAGCAACGGGGATTACACAGATACGCAGTATTTT. It specifies CASNGDYTDTQYF.

This chain links TRBV5-1 with TRBJ2-7; weak D call: TRBD2 (5 bases). The CDR3 covers 13 residues. V dropped 0 bases and J dropped 7 bases, with 11 bases sitting between them. CDR1 SGHRS and CDR2 YFSETQ come from the germline V gene. CDR3 sequence reads: CASSLVLVGEQYF. The CDR3 region has the DNA TGCGCCAGCAGCTTGGTACTAGTGGGGGAGCAGTACTTC. The full variable domain, rest sourced from reference TRBV5-1 and TRBJ2-7, is KAGVTQTPRYLIKTRGQQVTLSCSPISGHRSVSWYQQTPGQGLQFLFEYFSETQRNKGNFPGRFSGRQFSNSRSEMNVSTLELGDSALYLCASSLVLVGEQYFGPGTRLTVT.

J is TRBJ1-5 and V is TRBV4-3, with D possibly being TRBD1 (5 bases). Trimming took off 0 bases at V and 5 bases at J, with 14 bases between the two ends. The CDR3 spans 16 residues. CDR1 and CDR2 (germline): LGHNA, YSLEER. Written as DNA, the CDR3 is TGCGCCAGCAGCCAAGATTACCTACTCAGGGATCAGCCCCAGCATTTT. Translating gives CASSQDYLLRDQPQHF.

V gene TRBV11-2 combines with J gene TRBJ2-1, with TRBD2 matching over 10 bases. CDR3 length equals 16 residues. Germline trimming cut 5 bases from V and 2 bases from J; bases unmatched to any gene: 6. CDR1 and CDR2 (germline): SGHAT, FQNNGV. CDR3 in DNA: TGTGCCAGCAGCGTAACTAGCGGGGTCACCTACAATGAGCAGTTCTTC. Translated: CASSVTSGVTYNEQFF.